A selection of T cell receptor beta chains follows, all from one sample in a study of glioma-infiltrating T cells after dendritic cell vaccination. Assay: immunoSEQ multiplex PCR; the TCRdb copy retains only in-frame clones and omits some. The sample shows about 92,000 clones, 85% to 90% of them seen only once. Here the sequenced sample was blood, taken before dendritic cell vaccination. These receptors came from a human donor with glioblastoma. The CDR3 runs from the conserved cysteine through the conserved F or W. A D gene is named only where the DNA matches it firmly. Size values are once, few and many counts, or a class for expanded clones, and some rows have none.

d_call j_call clone_size v_call cdr3_nt cdr3_aa
. TRBJ1-5 . TRBV6-6 TGTGCCAGCAGTTACGTAGGGGATAGCAATCAGCCCCAGCATTTT CASSYVGDSNQPQHF
. TRBJ2-1 . TRBV2 TGTGCCAGCAGTGACCGGCGGGACCGCCCCTACAATGAGCAGTTCTTC CASSDRRDRPYNEQFF
TRBD2 TRBJ2-1 . TRBV30 TGTGCCTGGAGTGAGGCAGCGGGGTCCTCCGGGCAGTTCTTC CAWSEAAGSSGQFF
TRBD2 TRBJ2-5 . TRBV4-3 TGCGCCAGCAGCCAAGGATCCGGGGGGGCCGGGGAGACCCAGTACTTC CASSQGSGGAGETQYF
TRBD1 TRBJ2-7 . TRBV15 TGTGCCACCAGCAGAGATAGGGGACAGCCCTACGAGCAGTACTTC CATSRDRGQPYEQYF
. TRBJ1-2 few TRBV19 TGTGCCACCACAGGAAATAACTATGGCTACACCTTC CATTGNNYGYTF
. TRBJ2-3 . TRBV6-1 TGTGCCAGCAGGTTGACAGTCAGCACAGATACGCAGTATTTT CASRLTVSTDTQYF
. TRBJ1-1 . TRBV4-2 TGTGCCAGCAGCCAAGATCTTTGGAGGGGTGAAGCTTTCTTT CASSQDLWRGEAFF
TRBD1 TRBJ1-6 few TRBV5-6 TGTGCCAGCAGCTTGCCGGACAGGTATTCACCCCTCCACTTT CASSLPDRYSPLHF
TRBD2 TRBJ2-5 . TRBV27 TGTGCCAGCAGTTTAGTAGCGGGGGGCCAAGAGACCCAGTACTTC CASSLVAGGQETQYF
TRBD2 TRBJ2-5 once TRBV4-2 TGTGCCAGCAGCCAAGATCGGACCAGCGGGAGGGAAGAGACCCAGTACTTC CASSQDRTSGREETQYF
. TRBJ2-7 few TRBV27 TGTGCCAGCAGTGAGTCGGCTGAAACAGACTACGAGCAGTACTTC CASSESAETDYEQYF
TRBD2 TRBJ2-5 . TRBV28 TGTGCCAGCAGGCGGACTAGCTTCTACCAAGAGACCCAGTACTTC CASRRTSFYQETQYF
TRBD2 TRBJ2-1 . TRBV11-3 TGTGCCAGCAGCCGGGGGGGCCATGAGCAGTTCTTC CASSRGGHEQFF
TRBD1 TRBJ2-2 . TRBV7-6 TGTGCCAGCAGCCACCCTCGACAGGGGGGTACCGGGGAGCTGTTTTTT CASSHPRQGGTGELFF
. TRBJ2-1 . TRBV5-6 TGTGCCAGCACCAGGACAGAGGACAATGAGCAGTTCTTC CASTRTEDNEQFF
TRBD1 TRBJ2-5 . TRBV5-1 TGCGCCAGCAGCTTAACAACAGGGGCGACAGCGGCCCAGTACTTC CASSLTTGATAAQYF
TRBD1 TRBJ2-3 . TRBV18 TGTGCCAGCTCACGAGACCCGGGACAGGGAACAGATACGCAGTATTTT CASSRDPGQGTDTQYF
TRBD2 TRBJ2-7 . TRBV28 TGTGCCAGCAGTAGCGGACTAGCGGGAGACTACGAGCAGTACTTC CASSSGLAGDYEQYF
. TRBJ1-2 . TRBV6-6 TGTGCCAGCAGTTACGGGCGGGCCGGCTACACCTTC CASSYGRAGYTF
. TRBJ2-5 once TRBV5-5 TGTGCCAGCAGCGGCGGGACAGCTCAAGAGACCCAGTACTTC CASSGGTAQETQYF
. TRBJ2-5 . TRBV6-4 TGTGCCAGCAGTGACCGCCGGGGGACTTCGCAAGAGACCCAGTACTTC CASSDRRGTSQETQYF
. TRBJ2-3 . TRBV2 TGTGCCAGCAGTCCGGCAGGGGCCACGACCACAGATACGCAGTATTTT CASSPAGATTTDTQYF
TRBD1 TRBJ2-3 . TRBV5-4 TGTGCCAGCATCTCAGACAGGGGCACAGATACGCAGTATTTT CASISDRGTDTQYF
TRBD2 TRBJ2-7 . TRBV11-2 TGTGCCAGCAGCTATCCGGGCGGGAGAGGTTACGAGCAGTACTTC CASSYPGGRGYEQYF
TRBD1 TRBJ2-7 . TRBV6-1 TGTGCCAGCAGTGAGGGCAGGGGGCCGTCCTACGAGCAGTACTTC CASSEGRGPSYEQYF
. TRBJ2-1 . TRBV5-1 TGCGCCAGCAGAGAGTGGACTACCTACAATGAGCAGTTCTTC CASREWTTYNEQFF
TRBD1 TRBJ1-2 . TRBV6-5 TGTGCCAGCAGTCCTTACAGGGGGCCCTATGGCTACACCTTC CASSPYRGPYGYTF
. TRBJ1-2 . TRBV28 TGTGCCACCCTCCTGGAGTATGGCTACACCTTC CATLLEYGYTF
. TRBJ2-1 . TRBV7-3 TGTGCCAGCAGTTCGAGCTCCTACAATGAGCAGTTCTTC CASSSSSYNEQFF
. TRBJ1-1 . TRBV5-4 TGTGCCAGCAGCCACTCGGGACAAACTGAAGCTTTCTTT CASSHSGQTEAFF
. TRBJ1-1 . TRBV14 TGTGCCAGCAGCCAAACCAGGACTGAAGCTTTCTTT CASSQTRTEAFF
TRBD1 TRBJ2-3 . TRBV5-5 TGTGCCAGCAGCTTGCAGGGACAGCGTCCAGATACGCAGTATTTT CASSLQGQRPDTQYF
TRBD1 TRBJ2-1 . TRBV4-1 TGCGCCAGCAGCCAAGATCCTGGGACAGGGGTATACAATGAGCAGTTCTTC CASSQDPGTGVYNEQFF
TRBD1 TRBJ2-7 . TRBV19 TGTGCCAGCACCGGGACAGGGCCGTACGAGCAGTACTTC CASTGTGPYEQYF
. TRBJ2-5 . TRBV6-5 TGTGCCAGCAGTACGGACAGTCGGCGTACCCAGTACTTC CASSTDSRRTQYF
. TRBJ2-5 . TRBV5-1 TGCGCCAGCACCGCGAAAGAGACCCAGTACTTC CASTAKETQYF
TRBD2 TRBJ2-7 . TRBV28 TGTGCCAGCAGTTTCCCCCGGACTAGCGGCTACGAGCAGTACTTC CASSFPRTSGYEQYF
. TRBJ2-3 . TRBV27 TGTGCCAGCAGTTTAACAGGGGACTCCACAGATACGCAGTATTTT CASSLTGDSTDTQYF
TRBD1 TRBJ2-3 . TRBV9 TGTGCCAGCAGCACCACTACGGACAGGGCAGATACGCAGTATTTT CASSTTTDRADTQYF
. TRBJ1-1 . TRBV18 TGTGCCAGCTCAAATGACAGAAACACTGAAGCTTTCTTT CASSNDRNTEAFF
TRBD1 TRBJ2-1 . TRBV5-6 TGTGCCAGCAGCCTAAGGACAGGGTATAGCGATGAGCAGTTCTTC CASSLRTGYSDEQFF
. TRBJ1-3 . TRBV16 TGTGCCAGCAGCCAACCCCGGGACAAGCACTCTGGAAACACCATATATTTT CASSQPRDKHSGNTIYF
TRBD1 TRBJ1-2 . TRBV7-8 TGTGCCAGCAGCTCCCTATGGGTGACAGGGTCTAACTATGGCTACACCTTC CASSSLWVTGSNYGYTF
. TRBJ1-2 few TRBV2 TGTGCCAGCAGTGAACACAGGGAAGGGCGATACGGCTACACCTTC CASSEHREGRYGYTF
TRBD1 TRBJ1-2 . TRBV6-5 TGTGCCAGCAGCCAAGGGACAGGGTGGCTCTATGGCTACACCTTC CASSQGTGWLYGYTF
TRBD1 TRBJ1-2 few TRBV27 TGTGCCAGCAGTTTATCGGGACAGAACTATGGCTACACCTTC CASSLSGQNYGYTF
. TRBJ2-2 . TRBV9 TGTGCCAGCAGCGTAGCAGCGAACACCGGGGAGCTGTTTTTT CASSVAANTGELFF
. TRBJ2-7 . TRBV4-1 TGCGCCAGCAGCCAAGGGTCAGCGTCATTGGGTGAGCAGTACTTC CASSQGSASLGEQYF
TRBD1 TRBJ1-1 . TRBV29-1 TGCAGCGTTGGGGGACAGGGCCGTGGCGACACTGAAGCTTTCTTT CSVGGQGRGDTEAFF
TRBD2 TRBJ2-3 . TRBV9 TGTGCCAGCAGCGTAGAATCTCCGACTAGCGGGGGAGTTTCTAGCACAGATACGCAGTATTTT CASSVESPTSGGVSSTDTQYF
. TRBJ1-4 . TRBV15 TGTGCCACCAGCAGAGATCCGGGGGAAGGTGAAAAACTGTTTTTT CATSRDPGEGEKLFF
TRBD1 TRBJ1-5 once TRBV2 TGTGCCAGCAGTGGTGAACAGGGGGTCAACAATCAGCCCCAGCATTTT CASSGEQGVNNQPQHF
. TRBJ1-3 . TRBV4-1 TGCGCCAGCAGCCGCCAATACTCGGACATCTCTGGAAACACCATATATTTT CASSRQYSDISGNTIYF
. TRBJ2-7 . TRBV5-6 TGTGCCAGCAGCCCACAGGGGAGGTACTACGAGCAGTACTTC CASSPQGRYYEQYF